The 13 T cell receptor beta chains below come from one sample, sequenced in a study of CD4 T cells in relation to SARS-CoV-2 and coronaviruses. The unexposed donors gave CD4+ T cells in about 2011-2019, prior to COVID-19. After ten to eleven days of culture, CD4+ T cells were isolated. Profiling relied on immunoSEQ multiplex PCR, and the TCRdb table lists in-frame clones only, not all of them. The data contain some 14,000 clones, around 82% of them singletons. These receptors have no known antigen. Specimen: CD4+ T cells from PBMCs, cultured in vitro. The receptors shown here come from a human donor in good health.

The gene calls are TRBV4-1 and TRBJ2-7; 8 nucleotides line up with TRBD1. The CDR3 runs 13 residues. Germline values: CDR1 MGHRA, CDR2 YSYEKL. Trimming cost V 4 bases and J 2 bases; bases outside gene matches: 1. The CDR3 reads CASSRTGTYEQYF. The CDR3 region has the DNA TGCGCCAGCAGCCGGACAGGGACCTACGAGCAGTACTTC.

The chain carries TRBV29-1 and TRBJ1-2; 8 bases map to TRBD1. CDR1 and CDR2 (germline): SQVTM, ANQGSEA. CDR3 length: 11 residues. With V trimmed by 8 bases and J by 7 bases, 6 bases remained unmatched. The CDR3 protein is CSSLDRAGYTF. The CDR3 region has the DNA TGCAGCTCTCTGGACAGGGCTGGCTACACCTTC. Full variable domain (remainder filled in from reference TRBV29-1 and TRBJ1-2): SAVISQKPSRDICQRGTSLTIQCQVDSQVTMMFWYRQQPGQSLTLIATANQGSEATYESGFVIDKFPISRPNLTFSTLTVSNMSPEDSSIYLCSSLDRAGYTFGSGTRLTVV.

This clone has more than one count but fewer than ten. J is TRBJ2-2 and V is TRBV6-4; the D gene could be TRBD1 or TRBD2 (5 bases each). This CDR3 has 14 residues. Looked up from germline, CDR1 is MRHNA and CDR2 is SNTAGT. Deletions cut 0 bases from V and 3 bases from J, with 5 bases between. The chain's CDR3 is CASSDSGDTGELFF. The CDR3 DNA sequence: TGTGCCAGCAGTGACTCGGGGGACACCGGGGAGCTGTTTTTT.

This clone was counted a few times. The V gene is TRBV27, the J gene TRBJ2-7, with D possibly matching TRBD1 (6 bases). V was clipped by 7 bases and J by 1 base, with 11 bases between them. CDR1 and CDR2 from the germline V gene are MNHEY and SMNVEV (reference sequence). The CDR3 is 13 amino acids. The chain's CDR3 is CASKVQGSYEQYF. In DNA, the CDR3 is TGTGCCAGCAAAGTACAGGGTTCCTACGAGCAGTACTTC.

The J gene is TRBJ2-7, the V gene TRBV15; a possible D gene is TRBD1 (6 bases). V dropped 3 bases and J dropped 5 bases, with 11 bases sitting between them. CDR1 is LNHNV and CDR2 is YYDKDF in the germline V gene (reference sequence). The CDR3 length is 13 residues. CDR3 loop: CATSRGAEDEQYF. In DNA, the CDR3 is TGTGCCACCAGCAGGGGGGCGGAGGACGAGCAGTACTTC.

This chain uses TRBV12-5 with TRBJ2-7; 10 positions agree with TRBD1. CDR1 and CDR2 from the germline V gene are LGHNT and FRNRAP. The CDR3 covers 16 residues. Trimming removed 6 bases from V and 3 bases from J; junction bases left unmatched: 11. The CDR3 reads CASGSSTGTGVYEQYF. For the CDR3, the DNA is TGTGCTAGTGGCAGCTCAACGGGGACAGGGGTCTACGAGCAGTACTTC. Based on the CDR3 plus reference TRBV12-5 and TRBJ2-7, the full variable domain is DARVTQTPRHKVTEMGQEVTMRCQPILGHNTVFWYRQTMMQGLELLAYFRNRAPLDDSGMPKDRFSAEMPDATLATLKIQPSEPRDSAVYFCASGSSTGTGVYEQYFGPGTRLTVT.

The V call is TRBV18, the J call TRBJ1-4, with 7 bases aligning to TRBD1. The CDR3 runs 14 residues. CDR1 is KGHSH, CDR2 LQKENI, per germline. The V gene end was trimmed by 4 bases and the J gene end by 4 bases; junction bases not matched to a gene: 3. The CDR3 DNA reads as TGTGCCAGCTCACGACAGGGCCATAATGAAAAACTGTTTTTT. The encoded protein is CASSRQGHNEKLFF.

V gene TRBV5-1 combines with J gene TRBJ2-3; maybe TRBD2 (5 bases). This CDR3 region has 15 residues. V was shortened by 2 bases and J by 3 bases, with 13 bases between the two germline ends. CDR1 is SGHRS, CDR2 YFSETQ, per germline. CDR3 region: CASSFNEGGTDTQYF. The CDR3 DNA is TGCGCCAGCAGCTTTAACGAGGGCGGTACAGATACGCAGTATTTT.

The chain recombines TRBV5-1 with TRBJ2-5; D possibly corresponds to TRBD1 (6 bases). This CDR3 comprises 14 residues. Trimming cost V 4 bases and J 2 bases, with 12 bases left between them. Per the germline V gene, CDR1 is SGHRS and CDR2 is YFSETQ. DNA for the CDR3: TGCGCCAGCAGCGTCACAGGGTCGCAAGAGACCCAGTACTTC. This codes for CASSVTGSQETQYF.

The chain has TRBV20-1 and TRBJ2-3; D not certain. This CDR3 has 11 residues. Germline V CDR1 and CDR2: DFQATT, SNEGSKA (reference sequence). V lost 5 bases, J lost 6 bases, and 9 bases lay in between. The CDR3 protein is CSAPMWDTQYF. CDR3 in DNA: TGCAGTGCTCCAATGTGGGATACGCAGTATTTT.

The CDR3 protein is CAWSEAGGGSSPLHF. CDR3 DNA: TGTGCCTGGAGTGAGGCAGGGGGAGGTAGTTCACCCCTCCACTTT. This chain joins TRBV30 and TRBJ1-6, with 7 bases identical to TRBD1. Germline CDR1 reads GTSNPN; CDR2 reads SVGIG (reference sequence). The CDR3 is 15 residues long. With 1 base clipped from V and 9 bases from J, the junction kept 9 bases outside the gene matches.

This chain joins TRBV2 and TRBJ2-7, with a possible D match to TRBD2 (5 bases). This CDR3 is 14 amino acids long. Germline-derived CDR1 and CDR2 are SNHLY and FYNNEI. V shed 2 bases and J shed 3 bases, with 11 bases lying between them. CDR3 amino acids: CASSEYGVGYEQYF. CDR3 nucleotide sequence: TGTGCCAGCAGTGAATACGGGGTCGGCTACGAGCAGTACTTC.

Only a few counts were recorded for this clone. The J gene is TRBJ2-5, the V gene TRBV11-2; unclear D gene. Germline CDR1 is SGHAT and CDR2 is FQNNGV. The CDR3 contains 11 residues. V shed 5 bases and J shed 1 base, with 2 bases lying between them. This CDR3 is CASSPQETQYF. The CDR3 DNA reads as TGTGCCAGCAGCCCCCAAGAGACCCAGTACTTC.